This TCR beta chain was identified during a study of tissue T cells after allogeneic stem cell transplantation. Findings and caveats of the study: Anatomically similar tissues had similar TCR repertoires within each patient. In patients and mice, blood and spleen missed much of tissue repertoire. Alloreactivity or antigen specificity of tissue TCRs was not determined; some clones might be host cells. Few T cell clones were shared across patients, but motif clusters showed tissue-specific shared signatures.

This clone has only a few counts. Its antigen is still unknown. Gene names refer to mouse genes. The read finishes 1 residue shy of the CDR3 end, and the germline J gene is used to complete it. Sequenced by immunoSEQ multiplex PCR; TCRdb stores in-frame clones only, minus some. The table includes about 22,000 clones, about two thirds detected once. The J segment lost 6 bases and the V segment lost 1 base, leaving 2 bases of the junction unmatched. Germline V gene lookup returns CDR1 GKSSPN and CDR2 SITVG. There are 12 residues in the CDR3. The genes are TRBV31 and TRBJ2-7; 8 bases line up with TRBD2. This sequence originates from a female BALB/c mouse in good health. The MHC haplotype of the strain is H2-d. Sequenced: spleen. CDR3 in amino acids: CAWSPDWGEQYF. CDR3 DNA (partial): TGTGCCTGGAGTCCCGACTGGGGTGAACAGTAC. Full variable domain (rest looked up from reference TRBV31 and TRBJ2-7): AQTIHQWPVAEIKAVGSPLSLGCTIKGKSSPNLYWYWQATGGTLQQLFYSITVGQVESVVQLNLSASRPKDDQFILSTEKLLLSHSGFYLCAWSPDWGEQYFGPGTRLTVL.